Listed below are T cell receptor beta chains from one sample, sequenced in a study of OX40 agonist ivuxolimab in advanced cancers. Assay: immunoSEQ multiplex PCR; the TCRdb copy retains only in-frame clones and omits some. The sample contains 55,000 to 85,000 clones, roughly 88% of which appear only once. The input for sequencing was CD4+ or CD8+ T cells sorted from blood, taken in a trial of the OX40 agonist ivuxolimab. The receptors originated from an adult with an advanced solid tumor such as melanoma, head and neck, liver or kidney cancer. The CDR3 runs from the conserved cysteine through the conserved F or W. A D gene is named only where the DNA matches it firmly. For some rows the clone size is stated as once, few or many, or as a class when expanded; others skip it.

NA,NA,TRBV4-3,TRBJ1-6,TGCGCCAGCAGCCAAGATCCTAGCTCCTATAATTCACCCCTCCACTTT,CASSQDPSSYNSPLHF
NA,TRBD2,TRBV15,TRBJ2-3,TGTGCCACCAGCTCTAGGGCGGGGGGGCCGAATACGCAGTATTTT,CATSSRAGGPNTQYF
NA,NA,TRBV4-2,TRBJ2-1,TGTGCCAGCAGCCAGCTTGGAGGGATATCTGGGAATGAGCAGTTCTTC,CASSQLGGISGNEQFF
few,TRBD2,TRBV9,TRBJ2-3,TGTGCCAGCAGCGTGGGACTACCACAAGACCGTGGAACGCAGTATTTT,CASSVGLPQDRGTQYF
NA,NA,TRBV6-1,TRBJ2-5,TGTGCCAGCAGGGCGGGACTGAGCCAAGAGACCCAGTACTTC,CASRAGLSQETQYF
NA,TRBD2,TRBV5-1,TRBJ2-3,TGCGCCAGCAGCCCCACTGAGCGGGGGGGCGGGGTAGATACGCAGTATTTT,CASSPTERGGGVDTQYF
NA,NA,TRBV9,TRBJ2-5,TGTGCCAGCAGCGTAATGGGAGGCATAGAGACCCAGTACTTC,CASSVMGGIETQYF
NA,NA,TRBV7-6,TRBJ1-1,TGTGCCAGCAGCTTATTTCCGAACACTGAAGCTTTCTTT,CASSLFPNTEAFF
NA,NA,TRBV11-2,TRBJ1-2,TGTGCCAGCAGCTTAGAGGCAGAGGTCTATGGCTACACCTTC,CASSLEAEVYGYTF
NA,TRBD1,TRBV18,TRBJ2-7,TGTGCCAGCTCACCGTATAAGGGGGCACCCTACGAGCAGTACTTC,CASSPYKGAPYEQYF
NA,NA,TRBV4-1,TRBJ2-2,TGCGCCAGCAGCCAAGCGGGATTTATAGTCGCCGGGGAGCTGTTTTTT,CASSQAGFIVAGELFF
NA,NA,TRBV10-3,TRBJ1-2,TGTGCCATCAGTGAGATAACAGGTAACTATGGCTACACCTTC,CAISEITGNYGYTF
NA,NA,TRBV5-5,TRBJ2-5,TGTGCCAGCAGCTTGGCTGGAGGGAGTGGAGGGGAGACCCAGTACTTC,CASSLAGGSGGETQYF
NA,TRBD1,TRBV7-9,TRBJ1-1,TGTGCCAGCAGCTTAGTGGAGGGGACAGAGAACACTGAAGCTTTCTTT,CASSLVEGTENTEAFF
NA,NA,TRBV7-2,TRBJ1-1,TGTGCCAGCAGCTTAGGGGCGTTGAGGGGGAGGGACACTGAAGCTTTCTTT,CASSLGALRGRDTEAFF
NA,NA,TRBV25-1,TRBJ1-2,TGTGCCAGCAGTGACTCCCCAGGGGTCGGCTACACCTTC,CASSDSPGVGYTF
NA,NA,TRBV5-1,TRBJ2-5,TGCGCCAGCAGCTTGGGGATCCTACAAGAGACCCAGTACTTC,CASSLGILQETQYF